The clone carrying this T cell receptor beta chain has a handful of counts. This entry is derived from a study of blood T cell repertoires in COVID-19. In the authors' methods: By means of reference gene primer amplification, nucleated cell counts were estimated. This table comes from immunoSEQ multiplex PCR, and its TCRdb copy is limited to in-frame clones, with some not included. The D gene and trimming were derived from the DNA, and the V and J assignments and clone size from that table. The sample holds more than 120,000 clones, over 80% seen once. The V end lost 6 bases, the J end lost 3 bases, and 11 bases lay between the germline ends. The CDR3 runs 13 residues. CDR1 MNHNS and CDR2 SASEGT come from the germline V gene.

The sequence derives from a man aged 45 to 65 who had recovered from COVID-19. The V and J genes are TRBV6-1 and TRBJ1-1; tentative D call: TRBD1 (6 bases). Sequencing was done on a sample of peripheral blood. CDR3 in amino acids: CASRQGTYTEAFF. In nucleotides, the CDR3 is TGTGCCAGCAGACAGGGTACCTACACTGAAGCTTTCTTT.